This T cell receptor beta chain was sequenced for a study of control samples from healthy donors and cancer patients. Clones were read by immunoSEQ multiplex PCR, and TCRdb kept only the in-frame ones, dropping some. The table has some 130,000 clones, just under 95% seen once; the top ten hold less than 7%. Comment on this clone: This same CDR3 is encoded by further DNA sequences in the sample.

Trimming left V 0 bases short and J 2 bases short, with 3 bases between. From germline, CDR1 is SGHRS and CDR2 YFSETQ. The CDR3 has 13 residues. The V gene is TRBV5-1, the J gene TRBJ1-3; D is undetermined. Sequencing input: blood. This receptor was obtained from a man aged 18 to 30 in good health. The CDR3 DNA follows: TGCGCCAGCAGCTTGGGGGCTGGAAACACCATATATTTT. Amino acid sequence: CASSLGAGNTIYF.